A selection of T cell receptor beta chains follows, all from one sample in a study of prognosis after radiotherapy for stage I lung cancer. MiXCR was run by TCRdb on the multiplex PCR reads, yielding one entry per CDR3 protein. This sample has over 10,000 distinct CDR3 sequences, with around 45% found just once. The sample was PBMCs, taken before or after stereotactic body radiation therapy (not recorded which). The receptors originated from a donor aged 50 or older with non-small cell lung cancer. The CDR3 runs from the conserved cysteine through the conserved F or W.

v_call,cdr3_aa
TRBV2,CASSDDSRYGYTF
TRBV19,CASSPGQQNTGELFF
TRBV5-1,CASSSTAGGQSTDTQYF
TRBV7-3,CASSFGLAGELFF
TRBV20-1,CSAGTGGTDTQYF
TRBV20-1,CSARVEAGGQYF
TRBV6-2/TRBV6-3,CASSYRDRADTQYF
TRBV30,CAWSPHSGTDTQYF
TRBV3-1,CASSPRGGGANEQFF
TRBV6-2/TRBV6-3,CESSQNQGVLTF
TRBV11-3,CASSLEGRAANEQFF
TRBV15,CATRKTSGNYEQYF
TRBV4-3,CASSQDFSGTEAFF
TRBV2,CASSHVGETKYF
TRBV28,CASMRDLGYTF
TRBV12-3/TRBV12-4,CASSLWQLASGSRYNEQFF
TRBV25-1,CASSGAPGGPFPTDKQYF
TRBV5-1,CASKTGTGELFF
TRBV7-8,CASSLLAGKETQYF
TRBV6-1,CASSVIGNEQFF
TRBV30,CAWSGGTGTPWGKLFF
TRBV6-1,CASSQFGHMTMNTEAFF
TRBV20-1,CSVPLPGEPYEQYF
TRBV20-1,CSARDVRQGAGYTF
TRBV20-1,CSAASGSHNEQFF
TRBV2,CASRRQGYEQYF
TRBV28,CASSLRAKDTQYF
TRBV19,CASRTRAAQETQYF
TRBV11-2,CGSNPRTSVNTGELFF
TRBV19,CASRRQDTDTQYF
TRBV12-3/TRBV12-4,CASRQGRLNTEAFF
TRBV4-2,CASSLGTGGFYEQYF
TRBV6-1,CSIYGNSGTGGLGPQHF
TRBV10-3,CAISESTQPGHEISYEQYF
TRBV30,CAWGGSLNEQFF
TRBV6-2/TRBV6-3,CASSRVLTGELFF
TRBV11-1,CASSSGLLGGELFF
TRBV5-4,CASSLMLNTEAFF
TRBV9,CASSDGLAAYKQYF
TRBV6-2/TRBV6-3,CASKKPNTGTGVVEQYF
TRBV7-2,CASSPPGVGLGEQYF
TRBV18,CASSTGNTEAFF
TRBV20-1,CSAWIRGTDTQYF
TRBV30,CAWVPPGQRGTYEQYF
TRBV27,CASTLFPGGEQYF
TRBV5-1,CASSTGTEDTQYF
TRBV4-1,CASSLTGTGDEQYF
TRBV12-3/TRBV12-4,CASSPGVGGRARGETQYF
TRBV19,CASSIPRTGYGYTF
TRBV14,CASSREREYSYEQYF
TRBV15,CATSRAVLGQINAGELFF
TRBV3-2,CASSQEEGQKLQETQYF
TRBV5-1,CASSLAAGATYEQYF
TRBV5-6,CASSPGQSNEKLFF